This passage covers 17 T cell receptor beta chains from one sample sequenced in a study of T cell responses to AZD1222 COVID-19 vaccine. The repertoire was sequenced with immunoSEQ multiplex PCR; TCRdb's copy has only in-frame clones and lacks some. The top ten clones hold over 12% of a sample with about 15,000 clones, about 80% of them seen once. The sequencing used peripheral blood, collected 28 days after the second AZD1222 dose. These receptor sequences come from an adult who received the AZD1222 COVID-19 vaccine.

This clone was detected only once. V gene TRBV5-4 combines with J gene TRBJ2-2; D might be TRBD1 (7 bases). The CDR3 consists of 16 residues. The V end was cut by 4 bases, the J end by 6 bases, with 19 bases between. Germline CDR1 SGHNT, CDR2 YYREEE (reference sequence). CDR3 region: CASSPEQGGIAGELFF. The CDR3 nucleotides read TGTGCCAGCAGCCCCGAGCAGGGGGGCATAGCCGGGGAGCTGTTTTTT.

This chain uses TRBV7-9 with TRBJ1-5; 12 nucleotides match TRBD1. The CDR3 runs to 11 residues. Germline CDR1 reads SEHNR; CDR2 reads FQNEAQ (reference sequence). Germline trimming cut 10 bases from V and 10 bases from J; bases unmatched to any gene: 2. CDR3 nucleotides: TGTGCCACCGGGACAGGGGGCCCCCAGCATTTT. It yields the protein CATGTGGPQHF.

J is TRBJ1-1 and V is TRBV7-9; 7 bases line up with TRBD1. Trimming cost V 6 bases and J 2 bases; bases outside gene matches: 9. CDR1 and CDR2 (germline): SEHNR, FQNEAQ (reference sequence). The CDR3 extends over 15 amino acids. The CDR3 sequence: CASRSFEGANTEAFF. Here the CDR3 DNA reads TGTGCCAGCAGATCGTTTGAGGGGGCCAACACTGAAGCTTTCTTT.

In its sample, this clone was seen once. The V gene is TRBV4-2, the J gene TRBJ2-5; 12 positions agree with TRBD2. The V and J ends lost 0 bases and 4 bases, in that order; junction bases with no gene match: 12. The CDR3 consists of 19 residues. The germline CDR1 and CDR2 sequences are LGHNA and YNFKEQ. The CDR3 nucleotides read TGTGCCAGCAGCCAAGACAGGACTAGCGGGGTTATGTTGGGAGAGACCCAGTACTTC. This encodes CASSQDRTSGVMLGETQYF.

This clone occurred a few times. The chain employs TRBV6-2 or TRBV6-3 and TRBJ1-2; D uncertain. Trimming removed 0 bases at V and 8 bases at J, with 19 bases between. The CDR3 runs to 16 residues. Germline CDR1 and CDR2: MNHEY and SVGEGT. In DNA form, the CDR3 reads TGTGCCAGCAGTTACTCGAAAGGCCGTTTGATAGGCGGCTACACCTTC. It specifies CASSYSKGRLIGGYTF.

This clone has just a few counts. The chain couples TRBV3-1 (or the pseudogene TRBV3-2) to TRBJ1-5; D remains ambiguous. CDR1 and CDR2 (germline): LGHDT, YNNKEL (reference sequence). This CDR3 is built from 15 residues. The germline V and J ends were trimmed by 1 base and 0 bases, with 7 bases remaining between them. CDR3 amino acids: CASSQGHLSNQPQHF. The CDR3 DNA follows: TGTGCCAGCAGCCAAGGACACCTTAGCAATCAGCCCCAGCATTTT.

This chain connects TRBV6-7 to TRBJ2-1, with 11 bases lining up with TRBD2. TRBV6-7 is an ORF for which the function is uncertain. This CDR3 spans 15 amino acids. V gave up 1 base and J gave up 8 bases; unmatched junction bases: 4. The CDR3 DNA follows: TGTGCCAGCAGTTACTTTAAACTAGCGGGGGATGAGCAGTTCTTC. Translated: CASSYFKLAGDEQFF.

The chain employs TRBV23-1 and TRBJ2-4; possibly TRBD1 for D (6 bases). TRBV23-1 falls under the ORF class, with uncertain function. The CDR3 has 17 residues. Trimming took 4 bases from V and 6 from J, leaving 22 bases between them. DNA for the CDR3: TGCGCCAGCAGTCGCCGACAGGATCTCTCGTGTGGAAACATTCAGTACTTC. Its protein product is CASSRRQDLSCGNIQYF.

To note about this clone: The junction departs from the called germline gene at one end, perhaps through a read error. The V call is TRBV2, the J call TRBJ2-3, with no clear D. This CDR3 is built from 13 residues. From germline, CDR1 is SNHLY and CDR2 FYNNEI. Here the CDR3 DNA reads TGTGCCAGCAGTAAAGGTAACACAGATGCGCAGTATTTT. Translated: CASSKGNTDAQYF.

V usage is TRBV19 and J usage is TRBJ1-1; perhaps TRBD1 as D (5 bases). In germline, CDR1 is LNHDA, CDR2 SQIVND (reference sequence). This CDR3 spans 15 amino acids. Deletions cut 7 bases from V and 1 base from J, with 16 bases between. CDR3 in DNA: TGTGCCAGTACCCCAATCGGGACGGCGAACACTGAAGCTTTCTTT. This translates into CASTPIGTANTEAFF.

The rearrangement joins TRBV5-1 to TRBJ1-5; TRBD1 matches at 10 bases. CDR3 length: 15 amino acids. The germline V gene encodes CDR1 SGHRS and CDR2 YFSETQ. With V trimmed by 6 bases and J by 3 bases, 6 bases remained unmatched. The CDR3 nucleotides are TGCGCCAGCACATTGACAGGGGGCGACAATCAGCCCCAGCATTTT. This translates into CASTLTGGDNQPQHF.

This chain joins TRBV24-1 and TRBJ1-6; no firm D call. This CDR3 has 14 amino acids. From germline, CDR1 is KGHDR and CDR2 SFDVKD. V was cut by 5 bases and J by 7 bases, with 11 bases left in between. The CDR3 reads CATSAKGGNSPLHF. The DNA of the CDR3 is TGTGCCACCAGTGCCAAGGGAGGGAATTCACCCCTCCACTTT.

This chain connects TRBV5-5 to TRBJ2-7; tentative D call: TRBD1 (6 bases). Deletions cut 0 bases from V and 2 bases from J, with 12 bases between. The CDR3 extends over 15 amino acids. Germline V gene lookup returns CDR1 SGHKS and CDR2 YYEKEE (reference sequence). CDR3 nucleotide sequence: TGTGCCAGCAGCTTGGCAGTACAGGGACCCTACGAGCAGTACTTC. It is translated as CASSLAVQGPYEQYF.

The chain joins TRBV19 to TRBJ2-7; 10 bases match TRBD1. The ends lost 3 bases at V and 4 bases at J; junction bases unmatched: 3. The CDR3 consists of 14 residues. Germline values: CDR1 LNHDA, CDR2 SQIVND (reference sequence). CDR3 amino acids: CASSIGTGAYEQYF. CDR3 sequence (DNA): TGTGCCAGTAGTATCGGGACAGGGGCGTACGAGCAGTACTTC.

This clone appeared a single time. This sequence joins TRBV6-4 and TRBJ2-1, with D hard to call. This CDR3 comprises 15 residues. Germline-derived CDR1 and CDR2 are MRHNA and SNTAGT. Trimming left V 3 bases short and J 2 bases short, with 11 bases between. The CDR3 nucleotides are TGTGCCAGCAGTGAGGCAAGCTATGCCTACAATGAGCAGTTCTTC. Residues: CASSEASYAYNEQFF.

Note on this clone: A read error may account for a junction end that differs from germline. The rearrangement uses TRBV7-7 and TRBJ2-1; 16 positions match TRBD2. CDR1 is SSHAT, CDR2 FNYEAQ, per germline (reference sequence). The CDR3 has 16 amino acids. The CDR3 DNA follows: TGTGCTAGCAGCGAGGGACTAGCGGGGGGGGTTCGCGAGCAGTTCTTC. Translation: CASSEGLAGGVREQFF. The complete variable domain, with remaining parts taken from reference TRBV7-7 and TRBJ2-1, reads GAGVSQSPRYKVTKRGQDVTLRCDPISSHATLYWYQQALGQGPEFLTYFNYEAQPDKSGLPSDRFSAERPEGSISTLTIQRTEQRDSAMYRCASSEGLAGGVREQFFGPGTRLTVL.

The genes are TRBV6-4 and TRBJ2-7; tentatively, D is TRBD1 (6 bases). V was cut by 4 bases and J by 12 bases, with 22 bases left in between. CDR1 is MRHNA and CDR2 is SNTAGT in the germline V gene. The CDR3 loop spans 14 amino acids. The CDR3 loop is CASSAARQAAFRYF. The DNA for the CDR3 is TGTGCCAGCAGTGCCGCCCGACAGGCAGCTTTCCGGTACTTC.